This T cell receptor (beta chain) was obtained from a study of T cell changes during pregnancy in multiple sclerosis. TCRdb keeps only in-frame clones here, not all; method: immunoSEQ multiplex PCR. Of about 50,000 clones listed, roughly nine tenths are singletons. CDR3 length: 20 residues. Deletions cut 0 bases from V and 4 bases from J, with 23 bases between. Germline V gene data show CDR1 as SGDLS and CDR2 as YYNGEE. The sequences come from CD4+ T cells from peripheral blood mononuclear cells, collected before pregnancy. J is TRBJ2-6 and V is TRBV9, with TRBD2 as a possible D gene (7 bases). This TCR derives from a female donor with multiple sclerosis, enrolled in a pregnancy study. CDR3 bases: TGTGCCAGCAGCGTAGAACAGGGAGGGGCGGTTGCCGTAGGGGCCAACGTCCTGACTTTC. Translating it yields CASSVEQGGAVAVGANVLTF.